The 29 T cell receptor beta chains below were found in one sample sequenced in a study of T-cell reconstitution after alpha-beta-depleted transplantation in children. A TCRbeta library incorporating unique molecular identifiers was prepared. TCRdb processed the PCR reads anew with MiXCR; each CDR3 protein has one entry. The sample has fewer than 550,000 distinct CDR3 sequences; approximately 10% are singletons. The material sequenced was PBMCs, mostly from graft donor cells, taken 180 days after TCRalphabeta/CD19-depleted stem cell transplant. The receptors shown here come from a female patient aged 2 to 10 who had a stem cell transplant for aplastic anemia, so the T cells may come from the graft donor.

This clonotype was observed a handful of times. The J gene is TRBJ2-6, the V gene TRBV5-8; possible D gene TRBD1, 5 bases. Between the trimmed V and J ends, which lost 0 bases and 0 bases, there was a span of 10 bases. CDR3 length equals 17 residues. CDR1 and CDR2 (germline): SGHTS, YDEGEE. CDR3 nucleotides: TGTGCCAGCAGCTTGGTTGGCAGGGCCTCTGGGGCCAACGTCCTGACTTTC. It yields the protein CASSLVGRASGANVLTF.

This rearrangement joins TRBV7-2 to TRBJ1-2, with a weak D call TRBD1 (5 bases). This CDR3 has 12 amino acids. The V end lost 1 base, the J end lost 6 bases, and 6 bases lay between the germline ends. Germline values: CDR1 SGHTA, CDR2 FQGNSA. CDR3 DNA: TGTGCCAGCAGCTTAGACAGGAATGGCTACACCTTC. It is translated as CASSLDRNGYTF.

CDR3 sequence: CASSQDGPVAGSGELFF. DNA for the CDR3: TGTGCCAGCAGCCAAGATGGACCGGTAGCGGGTTCCGGGGAGCTGTTTTTT. The chain has TRBV4-2 and TRBJ2-2, with 7 bases identical to TRBD2. Germline V gene sequence: CDR1 LGHNA, CDR2 YNFKEQ. CDR3 length: 17 amino acids. The trim removed 0 bases at V and 6 bases at J, leaving 10 bases unmatched.

The rearrangement joins TRBV5-1 to TRBJ2-7; 7 bases align to TRBD2. The CDR3 has 15 amino acids. V gave up 4 bases and J gave up 4 bases; unmatched junction bases: 11. Germline CDR1 is SGHRS and CDR2 is YFSETQ. For the CDR3, the DNA is TGCGCCAGCAGCCCCGAGGTGGAGCGGGAATACGAGCAGTACGTC. Translating gives CASSPEVEREYEQYV.

This clonotype was seen a few times. The chain links TRBV5-1 to TRBJ1-5; tentative D call: TRBD1 (5 bases). V lost 2 bases, J lost 3 bases, and 9 bases lay in between. The CDR3 is 14 residues long. Germline CDR1 and CDR2: SGHRS and YFSETQ. CDR3 nucleotides: TGCGCCAGCAGCTTCGGGGGGGTCAATCAGCCCCAGCATTTT. This sequence encodes CASSFGGVNQPQHF.

This clonotype occurred many times. The genes are TRBV12-3 or TRBV12-4 and TRBJ2-7; D not certain. The CDR3 has 14 amino acids. The germline V and J ends were trimmed by 2 bases and 3 bases, with 11 bases remaining between them. CDR3: CASSLSFRHYEQYF. The CDR3 DNA reads as TGTGCCAGCAGTTTATCCTTCAGGCACTACGAGCAGTACTTC.

This clonotype showed up just a few times. V is TRBV20-1 and J is TRBJ2-3, with 13 bases aligning to TRBD2. V dropped 4 bases and J dropped 4; count of bases not matched to a gene: 5. This CDR3 comprises 15 residues. The germline gives CDR1 DFQATT, CDR2 SNEGSKA (reference sequence). CDR3 nucleotides: TGCAGTGCTATCCGACTAGCGGGAGGCCCAGATACGCAGTATTTT. Residues: CSAIRLAGGPDTQYF.

V is TRBV9 and J is TRBJ2-2; 10 bases agree with TRBD1. Per the germline V gene, CDR1 is SGDLS and CDR2 is YYNGEE. V lost 3 bases, J lost 4 bases, and 18 bases stayed unmatched. This CDR3 is 20 amino acids long. The CDR3 protein is CASSAPPLGTGVLSTGELFF. For the CDR3, the DNA is TGTGCCAGCAGCGCCCCACCCCTAGGGACAGGGGTTCTGAGCACCGGGGAGCTGTTTTTT.

This clonotype has more than one count but fewer than ten. This chain's CDR3 is CASGKSDTQYF. In DNA form, the CDR3 reads TGTGCCAGCGGGAAGTCAGATACGCAGTATTTT. The V and J genes are TRBV28 and TRBJ2-3; D not certain. Germline CDR1 and CDR2: MDHEN and SYDVKM. V lost 8 bases and J 4 bases, leaving 7 bases between the germline ends. The CDR3 contains 11 residues.

This clonotype was seen only a few times. The chain's CDR3 is CAWSAGQGAYEQYF. The CDR3 nucleotides read TGTGCCTGGAGTGCCGGACAGGGGGCCTACGAGCAGTACTTC. The chain employs TRBV30 and TRBJ2-7; 10 bases are shared with TRBD1. CDR3 length equals 14 residues. Germline values: CDR1 GTSNPN, CDR2 SVGIG (reference sequence). V lost 1 base, J lost 2 bases, and 2 bases stayed unmatched.

The chain carries TRBV15 and TRBJ2-2; D remains ambiguous. The CDR3 runs 14 residues. V shed 1 base and J shed 5 bases, with 8 bases lying between them. Germline lookup yields CDR1 LNHNV and CDR2 YYDKDF (reference sequence). The CDR3 region has the DNA TGTGCCACCAGCAGAGGTGGTAAAACCGGGGAGCTGTTTTTT. Protein product: CATSRGGKTGELFF.

A few counts support this clonotype. This sequence joins TRBV15 and TRBJ2-1, with TRBD1 matching over 8 bases. With V trimmed by 3 bases and J by 3 bases, 7 bases remained unmatched. The CDR3 spans 16 residues. Germline lookup yields CDR1 LNHNV and CDR2 YYDKDF (reference sequence). CDR3: CATSSRRTGLYNEQFF. In nucleotides, the CDR3 is TGTGCCACCAGCAGCCGCCGGACAGGGCTCTACAATGAGCAGTTCTTC.

In this sample, this clonotype turned up a few times. The chain is built from TRBV6-2 or TRBV6-3 and TRBJ2-1; 8 bases are shared with TRBD2. Germline CDR1 MNHEY, CDR2 SVGEGT. With V trimmed by 6 bases and J by 3 bases, 7 bases remained unmatched. The CDR3 consists of 15 residues. The CDR3, as DNA: TGTGCCAGCAGGAGAAGCGGGAGCCACTACAATGAGCAGTTCTTC. This codes for CASRRSGSHYNEQFF.

The V call is TRBV5-1, the J call TRBJ2-6; D unresolved. From germline, CDR1 is SGHRS and CDR2 YFSETQ. Deletions cut 0 bases from V and 1 base from J, with 5 bases between. The CDR3 covers 15 residues. Written as DNA, the CDR3 is TGCGCCAGCAGCTTGGAACCTTCTGGGGCCAACGTCCTGACTTTC. It codes for CASSLEPSGANVLTF.

There are a few counts of this clonotype. This chain uses TRBV2 with TRBJ1-5; D is perhaps TRBD1 (5 bases). Germline CDR1 is SNHLY and CDR2 is FYNNEI. Trimming cost V 4 bases and J 1 base, with 14 bases left between them. The CDR3 contains 16 residues. The CDR3: CASSVRPGVSNQPQHF. CDR3 nucleotide sequence: TGTGCCAGCAGTGTCCGACCGGGGGTAAGCAATCAGCCCCAGCATTTT.

The chain joins TRBV11-3 to TRBJ1-5, with 8 bases fitting TRBD1. The CDR3 contains 13 residues. The V segment lost 1 base and the J segment 11 bases; nucleotides outside the gene matches: 4. CDR1 is SGHNT, CDR2 YENEEA, per germline. Here the CDR3 DNA reads TGTGCCAGCAGCTTAGGCAGGGGGCACACCCAGCATTTT. It encodes CASSLGRGHTQHF.

In the case of this clonotype: One junction end disagrees with the germline gene, perhaps due to a read error. This chain connects TRBV29-1 to TRBJ2-5, with D possibly TRBD2 on 6 matching bases. The CDR3 runs 10 residues. The germline V gene has CDR1 SQVTM and CDR2 ANQGSEA. CDR3 loop: CSVTSGLPFF. The CDR3 bases are TGCAGCGTTACCTCGGGACTTCCCTTCTTC.

The V call is TRBV18, the J call TRBJ2-3, with D uncertain. The germline V gene encodes CDR1 KGHSH and CDR2 LQKENI. The CDR3 extends over 15 amino acids. V was trimmed by 1 base and J by 5 bases, leaving 13 bases between them. The CDR3: CASSPQRSWLDTQYF. CDR3 nucleotides: TGTGCCAGCTCACCACAACGGTCCTGGCTAGATACGCAGTATTTT. Together with reference TRBV18 and TRBJ2-3, the CDR3 gives the full variable domain: NAGVMQNPRHLVRRRGQEARLRCSPMKGHSHVYWYRQLPEEGLKFMVYLQKENIIDESGMPKERFSAEFPKEGPSILRIQQVVRGDSAAYFCASSPQRSWLDTQYFGPGTRLTVL.

The CDR3 DNA reads as TGTGCCAGCAGCCCGAATCGGGGGGCAGACTACGAGCAGTACGTC. It is translated as CASSPNRGADYEQYV. This sequence joins TRBV6-2 or TRBV6-3 and TRBJ2-7; D is possibly TRBD2 (7 bases). The V gene's germline CDR1 is MNHEY and CDR2 SVGEGT. CDR3 size: 15 residues. Trimming stripped 6 bases from V and 3 bases from J, with 18 bases between.

This clonotype was counted only a few times. The J gene is TRBJ2-1, the V gene TRBV4-3; TRBD2 agrees at 16 bases. The CDR3 has 18 residues. Unmatched junction bases numbered 5, after V lost 4 bases and J lost 2 bases. The germline CDR1 and CDR2 sequences are LGHNA and YSLEER. CDR3 amino acids: CASSRKGLAGGPYNEQFF. DNA for the CDR3: TGCGCCAGCAGCCGAAAGGGACTAGCGGGAGGGCCCTACAATGAGCAGTTCTTC.

This clonotype was observed many times. The genes are TRBV20-1 and TRBJ2-1; 9 bases match TRBD1. This CDR3 contains 14 residues. Per germline, CDR1 DFQATT and CDR2 SNEGSKA (reference sequence). V dropped 5 bases and J dropped 4; count of bases not matched to a gene: 6. This CDR3 is CSAYRDRVYNEQFF. The CDR3 coding sequence is TGCAGTGCTTACCGGGACAGGGTTTACAATGAGCAGTTCTTC.

This rearrangement joins TRBV30 to TRBJ2-6; 9 positions match TRBD2. Germline CDR1 and CDR2: GTSNPN and SVGIG (reference sequence). The CDR3 totals 17 residues. The junction had 6 bases not matched to a gene; V was cut back by 3 bases and J by 0 bases. This CDR3 is CAWSGLAKGSGANVLTF. The CDR3 region has the DNA TGTGCCTGGAGCGGACTAGCGAAAGGCTCTGGGGCCAACGTCCTGACTTTC.

A few counts support this clonotype. The chain uses TRBV16 and TRBJ2-5; perhaps TRBD1 as D (7 bases). The CDR3 runs to 16 residues. Trimming removed 4 bases at V and 7 bases at J, with 22 bases between. Germline values: CDR1 KGHSY, CDR2 FQNENV. The chain's CDR3 is CASSLGGTVASGTQYF. The CDR3 coding sequence is TGTGCCAGCAGCCTGGGCGGGACAGTCGCATCGGGGACCCAGTACTTC.

The table lists this clonotype with a few counts. The rearrangement joins TRBV7-2 to TRBJ2-5, with 7 bases lining up with TRBD2. The germline CDR1 and CDR2 sequences are SGHTA and FQGNSA. This CDR3 contains 16 residues. The J segment lost 3 bases and the V segment lost 1 base, leaving 8 bases of the junction unmatched. This CDR3 reads CASSLVPRLAEETQYF. DNA for the CDR3: TGTGCCAGCAGCTTAGTCCCACGTCTAGCGGAAGAGACCCAGTACTTC.

V is TRBV19 and J is TRBJ2-1; perhaps TRBD1 as D (6 bases). This CDR3 contains 14 residues. Per germline, CDR1 LNHDA and CDR2 SQIVND (reference sequence). V lost 6 bases and J 9 bases, leaving 18 bases between the germline ends. The CDR3 region is CASRRGTPESEQFF. CDR3 sequence (DNA): TGTGCCAGTAGAAGGGGGACACCCGAGAGTGAGCAGTTCTTC.

The chain carries TRBV20-1 and TRBJ1-5; possibly TRBD1 for D (5 bases). There are 15 residues in the CDR3. Germline V gene sequence: CDR1 DFQATT, CDR2 SNEGSKA (reference sequence). The V end was cut by 0 bases, the J end by 6 bases, with 15 bases between. Here the CDR3 reads CSAREMRVGLQPQHF. The CDR3 bases are TGCAGTGCTAGAGAAATGAGAGTGGGGCTTCAGCCCCAGCATTTT.

The J gene is TRBJ2-2, the V gene TRBV6-5; the D gene is possibly TRBD1 (5 bases). Trimming removed 6 bases from V and 1 base from J, with 18 bases in between. The germline gives CDR1 MNHEY, CDR2 SVGAGI. The CDR3 sequence is 17 residues long. CDR3 amino acids: CASSRQPTRRNTGELFF. The CDR3 DNA is TGTGCCAGCAGCCGACAGCCGACAAGGCGGAACACCGGGGAGCTGTTTTTT.

In its sample, this clonotype was seen a few times. The V gene is TRBV4-3, the J gene TRBJ1-3; D not resolved. This CDR3 contains 16 residues. V was pared by 0 bases and J by 0 bases, with 9 bases between. CDR1 is LGHNA and CDR2 is YSLEER in the germline V gene. DNA for the CDR3: TGCGCCAGCAGCCAAGACCCGGCAGACTCTGGAAACACCATATATTTT. Its protein is CASSQDPADSGNTIYF.

The V gene is TRBV20-1, the J gene TRBJ1-2; TRBD1 is a possible D gene (6 bases). Germline V lookup: CDR1 DFQATT, CDR2 SNEGSKA (reference sequence). The germline V and J ends were trimmed by 0 bases and 4 bases, with 15 bases remaining between them. The CDR3 consists of 15 residues. The CDR3 region has the DNA TGCAGTGCTAGAGAACCTCTCCGGACAGCCTATGGCTACACCTTC. Translating gives CSAREPLRTAYGYTF.